This T cell receptor beta chain was captured in a study of T-cell reconstitution after alpha-beta-depleted transplantation in children. Unique molecular identifiers were incorporated during preparation of the TCRbeta library. MiXCR was run by TCRdb on the PCR reads, yielding one entry per CDR3 protein. Among hundreds of thousands of distinct CDR3 sequences, roughly 15% were seen once, and the ten largest hold 1.1%. There are many counts of this clonotype. This receptor was taken from a human donor who donated a stem cell graft to a child with acute myeloid leukemia. The source was PBMCs from the stem cell graft donor, collected from the stem cell graft.

CDR3: CASSTRGSRRDTQYF. The CDR3 DNA sequence: TGTGCCAGCAGCACGCGGGGGAGCCGAAGGGATACGCAGTATTTT. J is TRBJ2-3 and V is TRBV6-1, with 7 bases that match TRBD2. CDR3 length equals 15 residues. Germline values: CDR1 MNHNS, CDR2 SASEGT. The ends lost 6 bases at V and 6 bases at J; junction bases unmatched: 12.